What follows describes a single T cell receptor (beta chain). Amplification targeted TCR beta CDR3 regions from RNA transcripts. The HTBI set primed first-round TCR CDR3 RT-PCR. Using its own MiXCR run on the multiplex PCR reads, TCRdb lists one record per CDR3 protein. The sample comprises some 600,000 distinct CDR3 sequences, approximately 14% of which are singletons, and roughly 5.7% rests with the top ten. This entry belongs to a study of T cells in Graves' hyperthyroidism and ophthalmopathy. Thyroid ultrasound, orbital computed tomography, clinical symptoms, and serum thyroxine and TRAb underpinned diagnoses. Trimming pared 10 bases from V and 6 bases from J, leaving 12 bases between. Germline values: CDR1 MNHEY, CDR2 SVGEGT. This CDR3 is built from 12 residues.

Input material: blood. This TCR derives from a woman aged 30 to 39 with Graves' hyperthyroidism that later progressed to Graves' ophthalmopathy. The rearrangement joins TRBV6-2 or TRBV6-3 to TRBJ1-4, with D unresolved. For the CDR3, the DNA is TGTGCCATGCGGGATGTGGATGAAAAACTGTTTTTT. Its protein is CAMRDVDEKLFF.